This T cell receptor beta chain was sequenced during a study of cytomegalovirus exposure and HLA in healthy donors. General observations from the study: Accurate HLA-A and HLA-B prediction from TCR beta sequences was reported for most subjects. The number of N-insertions in an Asian-associated ancestry cluster was reportedly below the approximately 680-donor mean in a later analysis. Exclusion as indistinguishable affected some V segments, including TRBV6-2 and TRBV6-3.

Germline V gives CDR1 MNHEY, CDR2 SVGAGI. The CDR3 totals 15 residues. The V end was cut by 0 bases, the J end by 7 bases, with 12 bases between. The PCR employed 60 Vbeta primers together with 13 Jbeta primers. Sequencing was performed with immunoSEQ multiplex PCR; in TCRdb, only in-frame clones are kept and a portion is missing. The profile covers over 130,000 clones, with 70% to 85% appearing a single time and approximately 1.8% taken by the ten largest. Details on this clone: Antigen specificity is unknown.

The rearrangement joins TRBV6-5 to TRBJ1-4, with unresolved D. The origin of this receptor is a man in his forties or fifties in good health and CMV-seronegative. The specimen sequenced was PBMCs. CDR3 region: CASSYSPLGSEKLFF. CDR3 DNA sequence: TGTGCCAGCAGTTACTCTCCCCTAGGGAGTGAAAAACTGTTTTTT.